These 25 T cell receptor beta chains came from one sample sequenced in a study of cytomegalovirus exposure and HLA in healthy donors (dated by TCRdb to about 2017). The library was generated by the immunoSEQ multiplex PCR assay. The multiplex PCR relied on a mix of 60 forward primers for TCR Vbeta segments and 13 reverse primers for TCR Jbeta segments. TCRdb's version of the immuneACCESS table is confined to in-frame rearrangements and falls short of the full clone set. An unresolved V gene accounts for under half of the shortfall where checked; the remainder is of unknown origin. The table for this sample lists about 140,000 clones; roughly 77% of them were counted only once. 3.3% of the sample rests with the top ten. Sequencing was done on a sample of PBMCs. The receptors were gathered from a man aged 40-49 years in good health and CMV-seronegative.

The rearrangement links TRBV5-8 to TRBJ1-2; 11 nucleotides agree with TRBD1. The germline gives CDR1 SGHTS, CDR2 YDEGEE. V was clipped by 3 bases and J by 5 bases; unmatched bases: 6. CDR3 length equals 15 residues. The CDR3 reads CASSSPGQGEYGYTF. The DNA of the CDR3 is TGTGCCAGCAGCTCACCGGGACAGGGGGAATATGGCTACACCTTC.

This clone was recorded a few times. The chain uses TRBV10-3 and TRBJ2-7, with TRBD1 matching 9 bases. After removal of 9 bases from V and 6 bases from J, the junction contained 12 bases not matched to a gene. CDR1 is ENHRY and CDR2 is SYGVKD in the germline V gene. There are 14 residues in the CDR3. The CDR3 here is CAITPGQGDREQYF. In DNA, the CDR3 is TGTGCCATTACTCCGGGACAGGGAGATCGCGAGCAGTACTTC.

The CDR3 DNA reads TGCGCCAGCAGCCACCGGGGGTCTATCTATGGCTACACCTTC. As protein: CASSHRGSIYGYTF. This chain uses TRBV4-3 with TRBJ1-2; D is perhaps TRBD1 (5 bases). This CDR3 is built from 14 residues. The V and J ends lost 3 bases and 4 bases respectively, with 12 bases between them. Germline V CDR1 and CDR2: LGHNA, YSLEER.

For the CDR3, the DNA is TGCGCCAGCAGCTTTAACACAGGGCGTGGCTACACCTTC. Its translation: CASSFNTGRGYTF. The genes are TRBV5-1 and TRBJ1-2, with D possibly matching TRBD1 (6 bases). The germline gives CDR1 SGHRS, CDR2 YFSETQ. CDR3 length: 13 residues. Trimming removed 2 bases at V and 7 bases at J, with 12 bases between.

This clone was seen once. The V call is TRBV11-3, the J call TRBJ2-2, with TRBD2 as a possible D gene (6 bases). Trimming removed 5 bases from V and 3 bases from J, with 13 bases in between. Germline CDR1 SGHNT, CDR2 YENEEA. The CDR3 totals 15 residues. CDR3 sequence: CASSPGGVDTGELFF. CDR3 sequence (DNA): TGTGCCAGCAGCCCGGGCGGGGTAGACACCGGGGAGCTGTTTTTT. Together with reference TRBV11-3 and TRBJ2-2, the CDR3 gives the full variable domain: EAGVVQSPRYKIIEKKQPVAFWCNPISGHNTLYWYLQNLGQGPELLIRYENEEAVDDSQLPKDRFSAERLKGVDSTLKIQPAELGDSAVYLCASSPGGVDTGELFFGEGSRLTVL.

Points on this clone: Different DNA sequences within this sample yield the same CDR3. The CDR3 region is CASSPRGGAYNEQFF. Written as DNA, the CDR3 is TGTGCCAGCAGCCCGAGGGGGGGCGCCTACAATGAGCAGTTCTTC. The rearrangement links TRBV7-9 to TRBJ2-1; D is possibly TRBD2 (7 bases). The V gene lost 5 bases and the J gene lost 2 bases, with 13 bases spanning the gap. The length of the CDR3 is 15 residues. Germline CDR1 SEHNR, CDR2 FQNEAQ (reference sequence).

The chain combines TRBV5-4 with TRBJ2-7; tentative D call: TRBD1 (5 bases). The germline gives CDR1 SGHNT, CDR2 YYREEE (reference sequence). The CDR3 contains 14 residues. Trimming shortened V by 4 bases and J by 0 bases, and 11 bases separated the two germline ends. CDR3 region: CASSLDINSYEQYF. DNA of the CDR3: TGTGCCAGCAGCCTGGACATTAACTCCTACGAGCAGTACTTC.

The chain carries TRBV9 and TRBJ2-5; possible D gene TRBD2, 6 bases. This CDR3 is built from 18 residues. The V and J ends lost 1 base and 3 bases respectively, with 22 bases between them. Looked up from germline, CDR1 is SGDLS and CDR2 is YYNGEE. The CDR3 protein is CASSVLPPVTSSKETQYF. As DNA, the CDR3 is TGTGCCAGCAGCGTATTACCACCCGTCACTAGCTCCAAAGAGACCCAGTACTTC.

This clone turned up a few times. This chain joins TRBV5-6 and TRBJ1-4; TRBD1 agrees at 7 bases. Germline lookup yields CDR1 SGHDT and CDR2 YYEEEE. This CDR3 is 14 amino acids long. Trimming cost V 7 bases and J 7 bases; bases outside gene matches: 10. CDR3 bases: TGTGCCAGCTCTTCGGGACCAGGGGGTGAAAAACTGTTTTTT. It translates to CASSSGPGGEKLFF. The full variable domain, completed using reference TRBV5-6 and TRBJ1-4, is DAGVTQSPTHLIKTRGQQVTLRCSPKSGHDTVSWYQQALGQGPQFIFQYYEEEERQRGNFPDRFSGHQFPNYSSELNVNALLLGDSALYLCASSSGPGGEKLFFGSGTQLSVL.

In this sample, this clone turned up once. The chain has TRBV7-9 and TRBJ2-1, with TRBD2 matching over 9 bases. V gave up 7 bases and J gave up 7 bases; unmatched junction bases: 5. This CDR3 region has 13 residues. Germline V gives CDR1 SEHNR, CDR2 FQNEAQ (reference sequence). This CDR3 reads CASTAGGRNEQFF. DNA of the CDR3: TGTGCCAGCACGGCGGGGGGGCGGAATGAGCAGTTCTTC.

The chain carries TRBV9 and TRBJ1-2; TRBD1 matches 7 bases. V was clipped by 4 bases and J by 3 bases; unmatched bases: 6. Per germline, CDR1 SGDLS and CDR2 YYNGEE. The CDR3 covers 14 residues. As DNA, the CDR3 is TGTGCCAGCAGCTCTCGGGACAGCTACTATGGCTACACCTTC. Translated: CASSSRDSYYGYTF. The full variable domain, with the rest looked up from reference TRBV9 and TRBJ1-2, is DSGVTQTPKHLITATGQRVTLRCSPRSGDLSVYWYQQSLDQGLQFLIQYYNGEERAKGNILERFSAQQFPDLHSELNLSSLELGDSALYFCASSSRDSYYGYTFGSGTRLTVV.

The V call is TRBV5-4, the J call TRBJ1-6; D unresolved. CDR1 is SGHNT, CDR2 YYREEE, per germline (reference sequence). The V end lost 5 bases, the J end lost 8 bases, and 8 bases lay between the germline ends. This CDR3 has 12 amino acids. CDR3 DNA: TGTGCCAGCAGAGACGGGGATTCACCCCTCCACTTT. This sequence encodes CASRDGDSPLHF.

This chain connects TRBV7-2 to TRBJ2-5; no clear D gene. The germline CDR1 and CDR2 sequences are SGHTA and FQGNSA. The CDR3 runs to 13 residues. V lost 2 bases, J lost 5 bases, and 9 bases lay in between. For the CDR3, the DNA is TGTGCCAGCAGCTTAAAAGCCCGGGAGACCCAGTACTTC. Its translation: CASSLKARETQYF. The entire variable domain, with the rest obtained from reference TRBV7-2 and TRBJ2-5, is as follows: GAGVSQSPSNKVTEKGKDVELRCDPISGHTALYWYRQSLGQGLEFLIYFQGNSAPDKSGLPSDRFSAERTGGSVSTLTIQRTQQEDSAVYLCASSLKARETQYFGPGTRLLVL.

This clone was picked up one time. The chain uses TRBV4-3 and TRBJ1-2; TRBD1 matches at 7 bases. The CDR3 is 15 residues long. Germline CDR1 LGHNA, CDR2 YSLEER. Losses at the gene ends were 0 bases for V and 4 bases for J; bases not matched to a gene: 5. In DNA, the CDR3 is TGCGCCAGCAGCCAAGAGACAGGGATTATCTATGGCTACACCTTC. Translating gives CASSQETGIIYGYTF.

This rearrangement joins TRBV9 to TRBJ1-3; TRBD1 agrees at 7 bases. After removal of 3 bases from V and 3 bases from J, the junction contained 3 bases not matched to a gene. CDR3 size: 14 residues. From germline, CDR1 is SGDLS and CDR2 YYNGEE. The CDR3: CASSGTGIGNTIYF. In DNA form, the CDR3 reads TGTGCCAGCAGCGGGACAGGAATTGGAAACACCATATATTTT.

The sample holds one count of this clone. In DNA, the CDR3 is TGTGCCAGCAGGCCGGGCGGGGTCTACGAGCAGTACTTC. Protein: CASRPGGVYEQYF. The rearrangement joins TRBV6-5 to TRBJ2-5, with a possible D match to TRBD2 (6 bases). TRBJ2-7 matches the DNA end more closely, so the J call is doubtful. This CDR3 comprises 13 residues. CDR1 MNHEY and CDR2 SVGAGI come from the germline V gene.

This clone was detected only a few times. This chain joins TRBV5-1 and TRBJ1-1, with a tentative D call TRBD1 (6 bases). CDR1 SGHRS and CDR2 YFSETQ come from the germline V gene. V lost 1 base to trimming and J lost 1 base, with 8 bases between them. This CDR3 region has 14 residues. CDR3 sequence: CASSLIQGNTEAFF. The CDR3 DNA sequence: TGCGCCAGCAGCTTGATACAGGGGAACACTGAAGCTTTCTTT.

The rearrangement links TRBV27 to TRBJ2-1; 12 positions agree with TRBD2. Looked up from germline, CDR1 is MNHEY and CDR2 is SMNVEV (reference sequence). This CDR3 spans 17 amino acids. V lost 1 base, J lost 2 bases, and 3 bases stayed unmatched. Here the CDR3 reads CASSLLLAGGPYNEQFF. The DNA of the CDR3 is TGTGCCAGCAGTTTATTACTAGCGGGGGGACCCTACAATGAGCAGTTCTTC.

This clone occurred a few times. The chain employs TRBV5-1 and TRBJ2-2; 8 positions match TRBD1. Trimming at V came to 4 bases and at J to 4 bases, leaving 3 bases not matched to a gene. Germline V gene sequence: CDR1 SGHRS, CDR2 YFSETQ. The CDR3 has 14 residues. CDR3 DNA: TGCGCCAGCAGCGGACAGGGACGCACCGGGGAGCTGTTTTTT. Protein sequence: CASSGQGRTGELFF.

This chain joins TRBV28 and TRBJ2-7; maybe TRBD2 (6 bases). Trimming stripped 2 bases from V and 6 bases from J, with 11 bases between. Germline CDR1 reads MDHEN; CDR2 reads SYDVKM. The CDR3 length is 13 residues. CDR3 coding DNA: TGTGCCAGCAGTTTAGCGGGGATCGGCGAGCAGTACTTC. Its translation: CASSLAGIGEQYF.

This sequence joins TRBV29-1 and TRBJ2-5; 10 positions agree with TRBD2. The CDR3 extends over 13 amino acids. CDR1 is SQVTM and CDR2 is ANQGSEA in the germline V gene. V was pared by 4 bases and J by 5 bases, with 4 bases of the junction left unmatched. CDR3 nucleotides: TGCAGCGTTGGCCCTAGCGGGGGCGAGACCCAGTACTTC. Amino acids: CSVGPSGGETQYF. The whole variable domain, filled in from reference TRBV29-1 and TRBJ2-5, reads SAVISQKPSRDICQRGTSLTIQCQVDSQVTMMFWYRQQPGQSLTLIATANQGSEATYESGFVIDKFPISRPNLTFSTLTVSNMSPEDSSIYLCSVGPSGGETQYFGPGTRLLVL.

The chain couples TRBV2 to TRBJ2-5; 8 nucleotides align to TRBD1. The J call may be faulty, since TRBJ2-7 better matches the DNA end. From germline, CDR1 is SNHLY and CDR2 FYNNEI. This CDR3 has 13 residues. The CDR3 protein is CASLTGVNYEQYF. The DNA for the CDR3 is TGTGCCAGCCTGACAGGGGTCAACTACGAGCAGTACTTC.

The chain is built from TRBV28 and TRBJ1-2; 9 bases align to TRBD1. Germline V gene lookup returns CDR1 MDHEN and CDR2 SYDVKM. CDR3 length: 15 residues. V lost 6 bases and J lost 4; bases outside the gene matches: 9. CDR3 DNA sequence: TGTGCCAGCAGCCCCGGGACAGGGAGGCCCTATGGCTACACCTTC. Protein: CASSPGTGRPYGYTF.

V usage is TRBV6-5 and J usage is TRBJ2-7; 8 bases are shared with TRBD1. CDR3 length: 14 amino acids. J lost 10 bases, V lost 5 bases, and 13 bases had no gene match. Germline assignment: CDR1 MNHEY and CDR2 SVGAGI. The CDR3 DNA reads TGTGCCAGCAGTCCCACCGGACAGGGCTGGCGACAGTACTTC. Its translation is CASSPTGQGWRQYF.

The V and J genes are TRBV7-9 and TRBJ2-1; tentatively, D is TRBD1 (6 bases). V lost 2 bases to trimming and J lost 6 bases, with 14 bases between them. Per the germline V gene, CDR1 is SEHNR and CDR2 is FQNEAQ (reference sequence). The CDR3 is 15 amino acids. The CDR3 loop reads CASSLLQGRVNEQFF. CDR3 DNA: TGTGCCAGCAGCTTATTACAGGGCCGAGTCAATGAGCAGTTCTTC.